These 22 T cell receptor beta chains came from one sample sequenced in a study of blood T cell repertoires in COVID-19. Sequencing was performed with immunoSEQ multiplex PCR; in TCRdb, only in-frame clones are kept and a portion is missing. The repertoire consists of 220,000 or so clones, with roughly 79% occurring once and the leading ten covering under 2%. Sequenced sample: peripheral blood. These TCRs come from a woman of 80 years or more with acute or convalescent COVID-19.

This chain uses TRBV28 with TRBJ2-7; TRBD1 aligns across 8 bases. Germline V gene data show CDR1 as MDHEN and CDR2 as SYDVKM. The CDR3 runs to 15 residues. V gave up 6 bases and J gave up 4 bases; unmatched junction bases: 11. The CDR3 spells CASSRGGTGGYEQYF. The CDR3 region has the DNA TGTGCCAGCAGCAGAGGGGGTACAGGGGGGTACGAGCAGTACTTC.

The chain recombines TRBV4-3 with TRBJ2-1; 10 bases are shared with TRBD2. This CDR3 region has 16 residues. The germline V gene has CDR1 LGHNA and CDR2 YSLEER. Trimming cost V 0 bases and J 7 bases; bases outside gene matches: 6. CDR3 nucleotide sequence: TGCGCCAGCAGCCAAGAATGGCTAGCGGGAGCAAATGAGCAGTTCTTC. It encodes CASSQEWLAGANEQFF.

This clone was counted between two and nine times. J is TRBJ2-1 and V is TRBV5-4, with 9 bases lining up with TRBD2. This CDR3 region has 18 residues. Trimming at V came to 3 bases and at J to 2 bases, leaving 12 bases not matched to a gene. Germline V gives CDR1 SGHNT, CDR2 YYREEE (reference sequence). CDR3 residues: CASSSGGTSGRPYNEQFF. In DNA, the CDR3 is TGTGCCAGCAGCTCGGGCGGTACTAGCGGGCGTCCCTACAATGAGCAGTTCTTC.

This clone has just one count. CDR3 protein: CASSYSGSYEQYF. CDR3 DNA: TGTGCCAGCAGTTACTCCGGCTCCTACGAGCAGTACTTC. The V gene is TRBV6-2 or TRBV6-3, the J gene TRBJ2-7; D is undetermined. Germline-derived CDR1 and CDR2 are MNHEY and SVGEGT. Trimming left V 0 bases short and J 0 bases short, with 3 bases between. There are 13 residues in the CDR3.

Here the CDR3 DNA reads TGTGCCAGTAGGGGGCCTGGGGCCAACGTCCTGACTTTC. This sequence encodes CASRGPGANVLTF. The gene calls are TRBV19 and TRBJ2-6; the D gene is possibly TRBD1 (5 bases). V was cut by 6 bases and J by 2 bases, with 5 bases left in between. The CDR3 runs to 13 residues. The germline CDR1 and CDR2 sequences are LNHDA and SQIVND (reference sequence).

The chain links TRBV19 to TRBJ1-4, with 9 nucleotides matching TRBD1. The germline gives CDR1 LNHDA, CDR2 SQIVND (reference sequence). The junction had 6 bases not matched to a gene; V was cut back by 5 bases and J by 5 bases. The CDR3 has 15 amino acids. The CDR3 DNA reads TGTGCCAGTAGTTTCCAAGGGACAGGGAATGAAAAACTGTTTTTT. This translates into CASSFQGTGNEKLFF. The full variable domain, its missing parts supplied by reference TRBV19 and TRBJ1-4, is DGGITQSPKYLFRKEGQNVTLSCEQNLNHDAMYWYRQDPGQGLRLIYYSQIVNDFQKGDIAEGYSVSREKKESFPLTVTSAQKNPTAFYLCASSFQGTGNEKLFFGSGTQLSVL.

This chain links TRBV23-1 with TRBJ2-3, with 8 nucleotides matching TRBD2. TRBV23-1 is an ORF for which the function is uncertain. The CDR3 sequence is 13 residues long. J was trimmed by 9 bases and V by 8 bases; bases with no gene match: 10. The CDR3 nucleotides read TGCGCCAGCTGGCAAATCGGGGGGGGGACGCAGTATTTT. Residues: CASWQIGGGTQYF.

This chain links TRBV7-9 with TRBJ2-1; D is perhaps TRBD2 (5 bases). The germline gives CDR1 SEHNR, CDR2 FQNEAQ (reference sequence). V was shortened by 0 bases and J by 7 bases, with 13 bases between the two germline ends. The CDR3 has 15 amino acids. CDR3 coding DNA: TGTGCCAGCAGCTTAGCGAGGCGGGTGGGGAATGAGCAGTTCTTC. This encodes CASSLARRVGNEQFF.

The genes are TRBV5-1 and TRBJ2-7; D remains ambiguous. Trimming took off 4 bases at V and 5 bases at J, with 10 bases between the two ends. This CDR3 region has 12 residues. Looked up from germline, CDR1 is SGHRS and CDR2 is YFSETQ. In nucleotides, the CDR3 is TGCGCCAGCAGCACCGAGGCCCACGAGCAGTACTTC. Residues: CASSTEAHEQYF.

This clone was picked up one time. CDR3 residues: CASSEDPTSGSIFHSQYF. The CDR3 DNA reads as TGTGCCAGCAGTGAAGACCCCACTAGCGGGAGCATCTTTCACTCCCAGTACTTC. The chain employs TRBV6-1 and TRBJ2-5; 11 bases fit TRBD2. V was pared by 1 base and J by 9 bases, with 16 bases of the junction left unmatched. There are 18 residues in the CDR3. Looked up from germline, CDR1 is MNHNS and CDR2 is SASEGT.

The rearrangement uses TRBV10-3 and TRBJ1-5; TRBD1 agrees at 7 bases. The V segment lost 3 bases and the J segment 3 bases; nucleotides outside the gene matches: 5. The CDR3 has 15 amino acids. CDR1 is ENHRY, CDR2 SYGVKD, per germline. The CDR3 here is CAISDRQGVNQPQHF. DNA of the CDR3: TGTGCCATCAGTGATCGGCAGGGGGTCAATCAGCCCCAGCATTTT.

The chain combines TRBV6-2 or TRBV6-3 with TRBJ2-4; TRBD1 might be the D (8 bases). The CDR3 is 14 residues long. Germline CDR1 MNHEY, CDR2 SVGEGT. The germline V and J ends were trimmed by 6 bases and 6 bases, with 15 bases remaining between them. CDR3 protein: CASSRTGRGNIQYF. The CDR3 nucleotides are TGTGCCAGCAGCCGGACAGGGAGGGGAAACATTCAGTACTTC.

This chain uses TRBV19 with TRBJ1-4, with D possibly TRBD1 on 6 matching bases. The CDR3 has 16 residues. Between the trimmed V and J ends, which lost 6 bases and 0 bases, there was a span of 14 bases. In germline, CDR1 is LNHDA, CDR2 SQIVND (reference sequence). The DNA for the CDR3 is TGTGCCAGTAGCCGGATAACAGGGACAACTAATGAAAAACTGTTTTTT. This encodes CASSRITGTTNEKLFF. Together with reference TRBV19 and TRBJ1-4, the CDR3 gives the full variable domain: DGGITQSPKYLFRKEGQNVTLSCEQNLNHDAMYWYRQDPGQGLRLIYYSQIVNDFQKGDIAEGYSVSREKKESFPLTVTSAQKNPTAFYLCASSRITGTTNEKLFFGSGTQLSVL.

V gene TRBV10-2 combines with J gene TRBJ1-2; D not certain. Trimming pared 4 bases from V and 0 bases from J, leaving 9 bases between. CDR1 and CDR2 from the germline V gene are WSHSY and SAAADI. This CDR3 region has 14 residues. As DNA, the CDR3 is TGCGCCAGCAGTGTTCAACTTACTAACTATGGCTACACCTTC. This codes for CASSVQLTNYGYTF.

This clone appeared a few times. The chain has TRBV6-5 and TRBJ1-2; TRBD1 agrees at 7 bases. The CDR3 is 14 amino acids. V was pared by 5 bases and J by 3 bases, with 6 bases of the junction left unmatched. Germline V gene sequence: CDR1 MNHEY, CDR2 SVGAGI. In DNA, the CDR3 is TGTGCCAGCAGTCGACGGACAGGCGACTATGGCTACACCTTC. As protein: CASSRRTGDYGYTF.

The rearrangement links TRBV29-1 to TRBJ2-1, with 9 bases lining up with TRBD2. CDR1 SQVTM and CDR2 ANQGSEA come from the germline V gene. CDR3 length equals 14 residues. The V and J ends lost 4 bases and 7 bases, in that order; junction bases with no gene match: 8. The CDR3 bases are TGCAGCGTTGTGAGAGCGGGGGGCTGGAATGAGCAGTTCTTC. Its translation is CSVVRAGGWNEQFF.

The rearrangement links TRBV7-2 to TRBJ1-6; a possible D gene is TRBD1 (5 bases). The V end was cut by 5 bases, the J end by 7 bases, with 12 bases between. This CDR3 is built from 14 residues. CDR1 and CDR2 from the germline V gene are SGHTA and FQGNSA. CDR3 DNA: TGTGCCAGCAGCCTGGGACTGTCAAATTCACCCCTCCACTTT. Amino acid sequence: CASSLGLSNSPLHF. The full variable domain, its missing parts supplied by reference TRBV7-2 and TRBJ1-6, is GAGVSQSPSNKVTEKGKDVELRCDPISGHTALYWYRQSLGQGLEFLIYFQGNSAPDKSGLPSDRFSAERTGGSVSTLTIQRTQQEDSAVYLCASSLGLSNSPLHFGNGTRLTVT.

The rearrangement joins TRBV3-1 (or the pseudogene TRBV3-2) to TRBJ2-3; 13 bases map to TRBD2. V dropped 1 base and J dropped 1; count of bases not matched to a gene: 8. Germline CDR1 reads LGHDT; CDR2 reads YNNKEL (reference sequence). The CDR3 extends over 19 amino acids. In DNA, the CDR3 is TGTGCCAGCAGCCAAGTAAGGACTAGCGGGAGAGTAGGCACAGATACGCAGTATTTT. Encoded protein: CASSQVRTSGRVGTDTQYF.

The gene calls are TRBV28 and TRBJ2-1, with 7 bases aligning to TRBD2. This CDR3 region has 15 residues. The germline gives CDR1 MDHEN, CDR2 SYDVKM. With V trimmed by 5 bases and J by 1 base, 5 bases remained unmatched. CDR3 nucleotide sequence: TGTGCCAGCAGTAGAACTAGCGTATCCTACAATGAGCAGTTCTTC. This translates into CASSRTSVSYNEQFF.

This clone was detected only once. At one end, the junction sequence differs from germline, possibly due to a read error. The V call is TRBV7-9, the J call TRBJ2-7; TRBD1 might be the D (5 bases). The CDR3 consists of 11 residues. Germline CDR1 and CDR2: SEHNR and FQNEAQ (reference sequence). The CDR3 loop is CASSLTETETF. The CDR3 region has the DNA TGTGCCAGCAGCCTTACCGAGACAGAGACCTTC.

The chain links TRBV18 to TRBJ2-7; possible D gene TRBD1, 5 bases. Germline V gives CDR1 KGHSH, CDR2 LQKENI. The CDR3 contains 14 residues. Trimming cost V 2 bases and J 5 bases, with 13 bases left between them. The CDR3 spells CASSPRASRDEQYF. The CDR3 DNA is TGTGCCAGCTCACCAAGGGCGAGCAGGGACGAGCAGTACTTC.

J is TRBJ2-2 and V is TRBV7-9, with 7 bases that match TRBD2. V shed 2 bases and J 2 bases; nucleotides not matched to a gene: 2. CDR3 length equals 15 residues. Germline lookup yields CDR1 SEHNR and CDR2 FQNEAQ (reference sequence). CDR3 region: CASSLLAVNTGELFF. The CDR3 coding sequence is TGTGCCAGCAGCTTACTAGCGGTAAACACCGGGGAGCTGTTTTTT.